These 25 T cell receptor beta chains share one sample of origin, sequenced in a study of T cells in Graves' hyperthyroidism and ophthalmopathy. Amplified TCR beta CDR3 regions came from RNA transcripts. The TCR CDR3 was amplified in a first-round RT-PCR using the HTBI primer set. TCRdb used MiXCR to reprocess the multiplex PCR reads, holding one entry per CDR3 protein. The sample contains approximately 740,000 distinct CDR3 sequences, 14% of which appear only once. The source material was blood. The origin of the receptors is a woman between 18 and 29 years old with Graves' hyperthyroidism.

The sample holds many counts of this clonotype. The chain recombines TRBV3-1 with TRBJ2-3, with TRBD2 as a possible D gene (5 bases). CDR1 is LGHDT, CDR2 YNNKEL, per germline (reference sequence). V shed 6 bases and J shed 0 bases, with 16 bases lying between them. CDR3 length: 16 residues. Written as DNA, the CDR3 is TGTGCCAGCAGTCCAGATCTTGGGAGAAGCACAGATACGCAGTATTTT. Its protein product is CASSPDLGRSTDTQYF.

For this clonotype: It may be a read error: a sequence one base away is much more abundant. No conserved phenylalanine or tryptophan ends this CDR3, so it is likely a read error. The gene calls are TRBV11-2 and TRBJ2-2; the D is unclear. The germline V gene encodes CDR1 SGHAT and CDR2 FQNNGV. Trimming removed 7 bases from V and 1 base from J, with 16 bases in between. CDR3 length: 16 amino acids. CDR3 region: CASTPPPGLNTGELFL. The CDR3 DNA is TGTGCCAGCACCCCACCCCCCGGTTTGAACACCGGGGAGCTGTTTTTA.

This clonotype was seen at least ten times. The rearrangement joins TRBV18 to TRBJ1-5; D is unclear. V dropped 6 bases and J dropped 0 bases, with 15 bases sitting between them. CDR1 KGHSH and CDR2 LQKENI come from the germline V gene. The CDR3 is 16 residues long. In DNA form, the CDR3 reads TGTGCCAGCTCGCAAATCGAGGGCCGTAGCAATCAGCCCCAGCATTTT. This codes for CASSQIEGRSNQPQHF. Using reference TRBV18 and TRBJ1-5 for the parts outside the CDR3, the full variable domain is NAGVMQNPRHLVRRRGQEARLRCSPMKGHSHVYWYRQLPEEGLKFMVYLQKENIIDESGMPKERFSAEFPKEGPSILRIQQVVRGDSAAYFCASSQIEGRSNQPQHFGDGTRLSIL.

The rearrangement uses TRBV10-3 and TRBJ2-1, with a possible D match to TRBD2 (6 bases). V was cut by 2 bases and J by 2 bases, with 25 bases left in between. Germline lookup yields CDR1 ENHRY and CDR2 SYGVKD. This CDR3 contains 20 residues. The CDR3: CAISEGRAGFSIFPYNEQFF. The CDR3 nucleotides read TGTGCCATCAGTGAGGGGCGTGCGGGATTCTCCATATTTCCCTACAATGAGCAGTTCTTC.

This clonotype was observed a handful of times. The CDR3 region has the DNA TGCAGTGCTCCGACTCGCCCGGTGTACAATGAGCAGTTCTTC. Its protein product is CSAPTRPVYNEQFF. The gene calls are TRBV20-1 and TRBJ2-1; D is unresolved. Trimming shortened V by 5 bases and J by 4 bases, and 15 bases separated the two germline ends. CDR3 size: 14 residues. The germline CDR1 and CDR2 sequences are DFQATT and SNEGSKA (reference sequence).

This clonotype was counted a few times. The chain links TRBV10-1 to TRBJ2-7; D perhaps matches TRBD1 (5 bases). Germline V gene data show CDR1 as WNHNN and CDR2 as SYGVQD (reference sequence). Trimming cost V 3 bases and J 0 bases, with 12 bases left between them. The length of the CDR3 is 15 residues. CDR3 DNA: TGCGCCAGCAGTGATAAGGGGCGCTACTCCTACGAGCAGTACTTC. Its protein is CASSDKGRYSYEQYF.

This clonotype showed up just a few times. This chain's CDR3 is CASRPNLGGELFF. CDR3 nucleotide sequence: TGTGCCAGCAGGCCCAATTTAGGCGGGGAGCTGTTTTTT. The chain joins TRBV6-1 to TRBJ2-2, with D unclear. The CDR3 consists of 13 residues. Germline V gene lookup returns CDR1 MNHNS and CDR2 SASEGT. V lost 6 bases to trimming and J lost 7 bases, with 12 bases between them.

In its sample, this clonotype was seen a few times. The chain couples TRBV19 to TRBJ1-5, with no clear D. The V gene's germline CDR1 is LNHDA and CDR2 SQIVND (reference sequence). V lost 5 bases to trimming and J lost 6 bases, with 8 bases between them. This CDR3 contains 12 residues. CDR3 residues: CASSPEFQPQHF. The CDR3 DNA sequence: TGTGCCAGTAGTCCCGAATTTCAGCCCCAGCATTTT.

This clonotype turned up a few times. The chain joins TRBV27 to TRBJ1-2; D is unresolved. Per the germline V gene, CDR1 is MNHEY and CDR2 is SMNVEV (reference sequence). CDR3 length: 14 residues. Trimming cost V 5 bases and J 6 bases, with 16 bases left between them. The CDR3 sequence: CASSPPHPSDGYTF. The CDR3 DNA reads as TGTGCCAGCAGTCCCCCTCACCCGTCGGATGGCTACACCTTC.

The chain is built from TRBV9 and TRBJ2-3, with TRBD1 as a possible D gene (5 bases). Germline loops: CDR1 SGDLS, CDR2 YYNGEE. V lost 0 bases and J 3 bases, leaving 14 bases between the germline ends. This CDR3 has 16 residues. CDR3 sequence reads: CASSVGSGWHTDTQYF. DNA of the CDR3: TGTGCCAGCAGCGTAGGATCAGGGTGGCATACAGATACGCAGTATTTT. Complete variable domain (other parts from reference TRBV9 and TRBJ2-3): DSGVTQTPKHLITATGQRVTLRCSPRSGDLSVYWYQQSLDQGLQFLIQYYNGEERAKGNILERFSAQQFPDLHSELNLSSLELGDSALYFCASSVGSGWHTDTQYFGPGTRLTVL.

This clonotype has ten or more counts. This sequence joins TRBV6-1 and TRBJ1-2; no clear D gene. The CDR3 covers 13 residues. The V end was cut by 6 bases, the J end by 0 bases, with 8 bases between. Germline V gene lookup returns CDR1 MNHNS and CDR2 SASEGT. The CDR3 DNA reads TGTGCCAGCAGGGCCTGGACTAACTATGGCTACACCTTC. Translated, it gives CASRAWTNYGYTF.

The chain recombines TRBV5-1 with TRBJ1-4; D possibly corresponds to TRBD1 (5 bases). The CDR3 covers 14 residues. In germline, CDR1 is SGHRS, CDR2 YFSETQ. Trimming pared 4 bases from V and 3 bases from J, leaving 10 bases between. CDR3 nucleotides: TGCGCCAGCAGCCAAGGGGCCGCTAATGAAAAACTGTTTTTT. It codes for CASSQGAANEKLFF.

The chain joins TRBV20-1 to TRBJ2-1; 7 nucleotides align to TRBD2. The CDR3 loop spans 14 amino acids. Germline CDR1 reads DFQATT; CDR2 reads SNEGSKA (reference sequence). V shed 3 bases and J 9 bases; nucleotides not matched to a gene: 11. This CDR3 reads CSASLSGFVGEQFF. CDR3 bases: TGCAGTGCTAGCCTTAGCGGGTTCGTGGGTGAGCAGTTCTTC.

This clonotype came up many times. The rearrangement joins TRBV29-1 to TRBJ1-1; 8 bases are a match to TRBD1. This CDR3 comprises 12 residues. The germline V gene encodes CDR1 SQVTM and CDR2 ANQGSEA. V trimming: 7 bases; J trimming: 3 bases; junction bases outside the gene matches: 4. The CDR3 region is CSASQGDTEAFF. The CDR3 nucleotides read TGCAGCGCATCACAGGGGGACACTGAAGCTTTCTTT.

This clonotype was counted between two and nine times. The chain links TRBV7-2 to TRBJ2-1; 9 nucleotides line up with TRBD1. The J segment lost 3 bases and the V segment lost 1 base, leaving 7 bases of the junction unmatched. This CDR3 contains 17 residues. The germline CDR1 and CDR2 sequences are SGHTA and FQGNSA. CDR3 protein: CASSLGSGTGFYNEQFF. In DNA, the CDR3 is TGTGCCAGCAGCTTAGGGTCCGGGACAGGGTTCTACAATGAGCAGTTCTTC.

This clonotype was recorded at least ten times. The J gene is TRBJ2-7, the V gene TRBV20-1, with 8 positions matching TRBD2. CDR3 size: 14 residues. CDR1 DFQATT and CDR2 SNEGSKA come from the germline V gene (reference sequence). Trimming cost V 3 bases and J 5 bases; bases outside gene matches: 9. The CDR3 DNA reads TGCAGTGCTAGTCTTCGGGAGGGCCTTGACGAGCAGTACTTC. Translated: CSASLREGLDEQYF.

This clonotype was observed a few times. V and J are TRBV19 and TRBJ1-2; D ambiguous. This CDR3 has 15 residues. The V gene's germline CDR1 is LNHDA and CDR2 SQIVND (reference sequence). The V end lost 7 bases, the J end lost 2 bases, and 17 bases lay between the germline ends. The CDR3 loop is CASMGNSPINYGYTF. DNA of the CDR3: TGTGCCAGTATGGGAAATTCGCCGATAAACTATGGCTACACCTTC.

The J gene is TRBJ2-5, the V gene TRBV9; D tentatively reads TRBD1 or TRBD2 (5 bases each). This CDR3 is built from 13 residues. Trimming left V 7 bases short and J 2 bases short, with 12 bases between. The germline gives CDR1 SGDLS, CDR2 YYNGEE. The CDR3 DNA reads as TGTGCCAGCGGGACGGGGAATCAAGAGACCCAGTACTTC. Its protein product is CASGTGNQETQYF.

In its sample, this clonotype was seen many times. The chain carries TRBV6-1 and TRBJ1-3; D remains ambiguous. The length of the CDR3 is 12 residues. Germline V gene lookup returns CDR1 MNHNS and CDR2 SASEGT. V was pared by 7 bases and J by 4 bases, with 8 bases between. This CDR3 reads CASTTPGNTIYF. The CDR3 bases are TGTGCCAGCACCACACCCGGAAACACCATATATTTT.

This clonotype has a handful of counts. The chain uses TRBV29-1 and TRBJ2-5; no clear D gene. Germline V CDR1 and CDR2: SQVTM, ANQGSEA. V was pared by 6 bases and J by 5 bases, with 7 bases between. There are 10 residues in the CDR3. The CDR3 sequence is CSVPEETQYF. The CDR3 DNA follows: TGCAGCGTCCCCGAGGAGACCCAGTACTTC.

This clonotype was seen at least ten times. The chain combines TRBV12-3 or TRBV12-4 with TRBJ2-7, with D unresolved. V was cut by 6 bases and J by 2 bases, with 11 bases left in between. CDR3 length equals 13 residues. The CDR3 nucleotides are TGTGCCAGCAGAAGGCCGCAAACCTACGAGCAGTACTTC. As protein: CASRRPQTYEQYF.

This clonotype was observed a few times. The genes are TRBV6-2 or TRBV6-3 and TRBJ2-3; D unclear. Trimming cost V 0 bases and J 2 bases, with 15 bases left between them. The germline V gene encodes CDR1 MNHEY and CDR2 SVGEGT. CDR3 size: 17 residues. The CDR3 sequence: CASSYSNHERATDTQYF. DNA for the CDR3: TGTGCCAGCAGTTACTCGAATCATGAGCGAGCCACAGATACGCAGTATTTT.

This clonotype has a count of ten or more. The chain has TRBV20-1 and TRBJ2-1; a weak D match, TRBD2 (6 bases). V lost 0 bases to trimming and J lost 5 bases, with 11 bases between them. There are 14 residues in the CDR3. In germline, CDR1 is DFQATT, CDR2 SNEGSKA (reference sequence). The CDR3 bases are TGCAGTGCTAGAGATGGAGGGATCCACAATGAGCAGTTCTTC. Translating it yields CSARDGGIHNEQFF.

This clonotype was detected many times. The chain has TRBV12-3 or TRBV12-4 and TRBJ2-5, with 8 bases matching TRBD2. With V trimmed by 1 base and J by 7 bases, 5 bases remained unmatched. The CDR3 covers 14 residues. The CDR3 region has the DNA TGTGCCAGCAGTTTAGTTCTGCTAGCGGGGACCCAGTACTTC. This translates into CASSLVLLAGTQYF.

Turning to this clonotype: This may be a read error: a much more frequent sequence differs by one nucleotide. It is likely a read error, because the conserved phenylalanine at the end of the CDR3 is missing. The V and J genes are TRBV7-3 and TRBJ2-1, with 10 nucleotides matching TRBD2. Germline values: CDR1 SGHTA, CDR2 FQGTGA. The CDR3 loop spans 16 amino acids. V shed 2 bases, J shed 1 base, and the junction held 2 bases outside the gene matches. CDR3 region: CASSLSGLASYNEQFL. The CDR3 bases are TGTGCCAGCAGCTTATCGGGACTAGCGTCCTACAATGAGCAGTTCCTC.